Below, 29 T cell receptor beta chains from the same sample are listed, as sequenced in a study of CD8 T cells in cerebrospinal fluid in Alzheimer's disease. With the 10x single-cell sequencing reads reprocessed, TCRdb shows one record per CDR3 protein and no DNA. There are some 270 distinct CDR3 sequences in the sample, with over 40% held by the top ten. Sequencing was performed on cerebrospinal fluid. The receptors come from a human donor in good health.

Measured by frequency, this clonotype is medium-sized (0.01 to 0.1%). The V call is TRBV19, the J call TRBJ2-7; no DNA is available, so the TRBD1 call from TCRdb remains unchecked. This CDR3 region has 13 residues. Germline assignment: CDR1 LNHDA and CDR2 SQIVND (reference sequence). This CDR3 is CASSREPSYEQYF.

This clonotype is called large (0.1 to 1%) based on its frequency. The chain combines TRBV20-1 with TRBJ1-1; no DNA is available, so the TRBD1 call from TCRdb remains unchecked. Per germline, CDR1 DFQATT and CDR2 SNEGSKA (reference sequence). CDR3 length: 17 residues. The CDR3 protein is CSARDGATGNQNTEAFF.

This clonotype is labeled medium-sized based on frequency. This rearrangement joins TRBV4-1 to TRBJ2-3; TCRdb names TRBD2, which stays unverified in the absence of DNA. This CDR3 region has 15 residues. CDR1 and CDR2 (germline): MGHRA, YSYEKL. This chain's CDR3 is CASSQAGGRGDTQYF.

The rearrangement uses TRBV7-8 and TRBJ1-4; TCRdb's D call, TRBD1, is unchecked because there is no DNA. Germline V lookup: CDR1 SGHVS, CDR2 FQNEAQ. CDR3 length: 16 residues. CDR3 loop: CASSLALGTGPEKLFF.

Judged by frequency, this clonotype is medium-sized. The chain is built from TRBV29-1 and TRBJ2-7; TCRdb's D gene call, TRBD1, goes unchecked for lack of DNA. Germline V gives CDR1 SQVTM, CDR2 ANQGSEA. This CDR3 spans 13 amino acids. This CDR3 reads CSVENGEGYEQYF.

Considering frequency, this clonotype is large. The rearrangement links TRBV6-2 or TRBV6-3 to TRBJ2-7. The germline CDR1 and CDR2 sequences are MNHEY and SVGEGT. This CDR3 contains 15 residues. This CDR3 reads CASANQATERYEQYF.

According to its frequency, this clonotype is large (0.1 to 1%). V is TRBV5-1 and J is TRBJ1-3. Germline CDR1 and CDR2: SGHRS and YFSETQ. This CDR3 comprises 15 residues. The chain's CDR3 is CASSFQGVAGNTIYF. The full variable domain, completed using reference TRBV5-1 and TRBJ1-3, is KAGVTQTPRYLIKTRGQQVTLSCSPISGHRSVSWYQQTPGQGLQFLFEYFSETQRNKGNFPGRFSGRQFSNSRSEMNVSTLELGDSALYLCASSFQGVAGNTIYFGEGSWLTVV.

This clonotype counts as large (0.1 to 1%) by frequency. This CDR3 is CAWIPSGQTYEQYF. V usage is TRBV30 and J usage is TRBJ2-7; TCRdb designates TRBD2, a call that cannot be tested without DNA. The CDR3 consists of 14 residues. Germline CDR1 GTSNPN, CDR2 SVGIG (reference sequence). Looking up the rest from reference TRBV30 and TRBJ2-7 gives the full variable domain: SQTIHQWPATLVQPVGSPLSLECTVEGTSNPNLYWYRQAAGRGLQLLFYSVGIGQISSEVPQNLSASRPQDRQFILSSKKLLLSDSGFYLCAWIPSGQTYEQYFGPGTRLTVT.

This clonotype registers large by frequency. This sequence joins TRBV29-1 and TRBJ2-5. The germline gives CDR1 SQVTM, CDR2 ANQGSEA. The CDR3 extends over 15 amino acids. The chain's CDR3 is CSVVAWGPRIETQYF.

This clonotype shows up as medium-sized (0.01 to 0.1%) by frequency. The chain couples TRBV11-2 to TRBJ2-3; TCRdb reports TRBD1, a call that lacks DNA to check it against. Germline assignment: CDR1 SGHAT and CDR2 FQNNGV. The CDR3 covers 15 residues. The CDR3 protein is CASSFNRGNTDTQYF.

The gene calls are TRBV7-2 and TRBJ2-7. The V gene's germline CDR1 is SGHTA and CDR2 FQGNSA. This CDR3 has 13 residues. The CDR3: CASLEGGYYEQYF. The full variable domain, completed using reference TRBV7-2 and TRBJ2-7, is GAGVSQSPSNKVTEKGKDVELRCDPISGHTALYWYRQSLGQGLEFLIYFQGNSAPDKSGLPSDRFSAERTGGSVSTLTIQRTQQEDSAVYLCASLEGGYYEQYFGPGTRLTVT.

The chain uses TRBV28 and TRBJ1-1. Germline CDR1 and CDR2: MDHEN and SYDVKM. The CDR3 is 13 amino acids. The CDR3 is CASRNTRNTEAFF.

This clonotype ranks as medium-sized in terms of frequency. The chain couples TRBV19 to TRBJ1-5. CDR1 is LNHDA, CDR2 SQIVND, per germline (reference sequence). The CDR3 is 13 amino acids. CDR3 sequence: CASSPQINQPQHF.

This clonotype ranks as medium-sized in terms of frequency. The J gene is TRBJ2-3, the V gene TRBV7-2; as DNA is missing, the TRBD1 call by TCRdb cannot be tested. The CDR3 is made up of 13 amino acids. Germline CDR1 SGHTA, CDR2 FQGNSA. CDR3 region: CASSLNRVDTQYF.

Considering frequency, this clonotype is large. CDR3 in amino acids: CASSARTDTNEKLFF. The chain couples TRBV9 to TRBJ1-4; TCRdb's D call of TRBD1 is untestable without DNA. The CDR3 has 15 residues. Germline CDR1 reads SGDLS; CDR2 reads YYNGEE.

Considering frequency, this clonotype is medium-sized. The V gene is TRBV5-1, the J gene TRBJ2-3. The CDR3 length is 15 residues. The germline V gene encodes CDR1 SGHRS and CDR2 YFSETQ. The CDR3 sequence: CASSLDRVSTDTQYF.

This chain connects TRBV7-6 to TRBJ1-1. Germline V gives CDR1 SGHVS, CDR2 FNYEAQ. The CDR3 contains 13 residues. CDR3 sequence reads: CASSSTASSEAFF.

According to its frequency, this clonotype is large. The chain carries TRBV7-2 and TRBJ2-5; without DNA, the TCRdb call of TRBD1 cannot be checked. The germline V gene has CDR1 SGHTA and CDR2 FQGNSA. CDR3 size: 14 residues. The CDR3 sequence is CASSTGQPQETQYF.

The CDR3: CAISEGTVDGYTF. The rearrangement links TRBV10-3 to TRBJ1-2; TCRdb's D call of TRBD1 is untestable without DNA. CDR1 is ENHRY and CDR2 is SYGVKD in the germline V gene. This CDR3 contains 13 residues.

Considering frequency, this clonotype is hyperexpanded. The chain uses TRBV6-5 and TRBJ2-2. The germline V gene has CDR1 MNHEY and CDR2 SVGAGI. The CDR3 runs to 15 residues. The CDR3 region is CASSPRFRGTGELFF.

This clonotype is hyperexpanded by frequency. The CDR3 region is CASSQVRETQYF. The gene calls are TRBV3-1 and TRBJ2-5. The length of the CDR3 is 12 residues. Germline assignment: CDR1 LGHDT and CDR2 YNNKEL (reference sequence).

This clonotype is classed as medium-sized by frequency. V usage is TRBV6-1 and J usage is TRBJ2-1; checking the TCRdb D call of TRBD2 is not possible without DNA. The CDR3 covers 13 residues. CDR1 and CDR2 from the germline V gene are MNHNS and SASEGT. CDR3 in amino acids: CASGRLTSDKQFF.

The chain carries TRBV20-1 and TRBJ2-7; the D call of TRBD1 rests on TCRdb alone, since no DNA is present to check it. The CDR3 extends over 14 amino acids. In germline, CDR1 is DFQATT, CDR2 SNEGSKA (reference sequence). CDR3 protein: CSARDIADPGEQYF.

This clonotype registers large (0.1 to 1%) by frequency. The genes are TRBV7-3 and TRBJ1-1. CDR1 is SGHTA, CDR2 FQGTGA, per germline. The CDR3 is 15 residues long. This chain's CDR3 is CASSLILLGSAEAFF. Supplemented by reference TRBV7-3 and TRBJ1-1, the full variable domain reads GAGVSQTPSNKVTEKGKYVELRCDPISGHTALYWYRQSLGQGPEFLIYFQGTGAADDSGLPNDRFFAVRPEGSVSTLKIQRTERGDSAVYLCASSLILLGSAEAFFGQGTRLTVV.

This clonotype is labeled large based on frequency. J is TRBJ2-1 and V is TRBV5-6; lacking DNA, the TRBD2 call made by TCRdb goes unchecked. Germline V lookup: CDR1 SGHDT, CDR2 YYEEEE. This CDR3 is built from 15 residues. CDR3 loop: CASSSLAGVRNEQFF.

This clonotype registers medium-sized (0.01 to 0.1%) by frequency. The CDR3: CSASAGAGDTQYF. The chain recombines TRBV20-1 with TRBJ2-3; checking the TCRdb D call of TRBD2 is not possible without DNA. This CDR3 comprises 13 residues. CDR1 DFQATT and CDR2 SNEGSKA come from the germline V gene (reference sequence).

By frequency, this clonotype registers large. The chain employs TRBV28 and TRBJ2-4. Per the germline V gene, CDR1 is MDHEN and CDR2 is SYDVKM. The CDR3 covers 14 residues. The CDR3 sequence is CASSLHLAKNIQYF.

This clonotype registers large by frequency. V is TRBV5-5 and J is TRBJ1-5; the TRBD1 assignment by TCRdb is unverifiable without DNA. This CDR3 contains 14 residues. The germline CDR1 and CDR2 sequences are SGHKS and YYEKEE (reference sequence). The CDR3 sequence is CASSSLGGNQPQHF.

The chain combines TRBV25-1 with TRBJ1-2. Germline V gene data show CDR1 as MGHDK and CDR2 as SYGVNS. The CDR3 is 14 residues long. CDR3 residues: CASSEYNRNYGYTF.